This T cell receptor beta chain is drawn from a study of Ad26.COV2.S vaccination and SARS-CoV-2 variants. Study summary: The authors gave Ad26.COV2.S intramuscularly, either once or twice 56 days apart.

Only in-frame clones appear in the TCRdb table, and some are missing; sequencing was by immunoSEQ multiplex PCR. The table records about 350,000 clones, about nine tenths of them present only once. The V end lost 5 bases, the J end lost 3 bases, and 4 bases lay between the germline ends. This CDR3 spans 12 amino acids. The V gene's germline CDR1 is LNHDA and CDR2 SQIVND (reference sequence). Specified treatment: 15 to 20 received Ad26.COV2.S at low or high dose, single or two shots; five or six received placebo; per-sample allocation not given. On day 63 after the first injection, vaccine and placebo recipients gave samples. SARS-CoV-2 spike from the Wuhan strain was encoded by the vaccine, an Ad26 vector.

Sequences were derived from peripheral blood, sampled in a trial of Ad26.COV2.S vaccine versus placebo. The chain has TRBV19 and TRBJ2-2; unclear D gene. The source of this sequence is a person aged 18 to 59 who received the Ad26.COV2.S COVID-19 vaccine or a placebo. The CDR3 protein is CASSFHTGELFF. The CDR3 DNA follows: TGTGCCAGTAGTTTCCACACCGGGGAGCTGTTTTTT. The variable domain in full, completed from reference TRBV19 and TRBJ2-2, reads DGGITQSPKYLFRKEGQNVTLSCEQNLNHDAMYWYRQDPGQGLRLIYYSQIVNDFQKGDIAEGYSVSREKKESFPLTVTSAQKNPTAFYLCASSFHTGELFFGEGSRLTVL.